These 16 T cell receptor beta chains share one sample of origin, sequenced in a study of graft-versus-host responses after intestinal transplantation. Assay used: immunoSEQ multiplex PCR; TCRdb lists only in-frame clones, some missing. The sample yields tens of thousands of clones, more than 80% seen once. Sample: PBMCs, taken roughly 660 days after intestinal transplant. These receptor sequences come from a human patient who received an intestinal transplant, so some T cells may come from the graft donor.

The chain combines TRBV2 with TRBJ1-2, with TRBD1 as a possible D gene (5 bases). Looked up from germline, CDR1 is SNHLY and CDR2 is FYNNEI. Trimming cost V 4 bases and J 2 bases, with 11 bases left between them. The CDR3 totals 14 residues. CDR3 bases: TGTGCCAGCAGTGTAGCCGGGGACAACTATGGCTACACCTTC. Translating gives CASSVAGDNYGYTF.

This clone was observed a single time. The CDR3 DNA sequence: TGCGCCAGCAGCCAAGATAGTTCAGGACAGGGGGCTCGGGAGACCCAGTACTTC. Amino acids: CASSQDSSGQGARETQYF. This chain links TRBV4-1 with TRBJ2-5; TRBD1 matches 11 bases. The V segment lost 0 bases and the J segment 5 bases; nucleotides outside the gene matches: 11. Per germline, CDR1 MGHRA and CDR2 YSYEKL. The CDR3 has 18 amino acids.

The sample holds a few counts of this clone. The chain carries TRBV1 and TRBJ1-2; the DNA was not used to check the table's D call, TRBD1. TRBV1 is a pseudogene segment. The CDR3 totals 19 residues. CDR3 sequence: CTSSQRDRDSPLVSYGYTF. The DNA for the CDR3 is TGCACCAGCAGCCAAAGGGACAGGGATAGCCCTTTGGTCTCCTATGGCTACACCTTC.

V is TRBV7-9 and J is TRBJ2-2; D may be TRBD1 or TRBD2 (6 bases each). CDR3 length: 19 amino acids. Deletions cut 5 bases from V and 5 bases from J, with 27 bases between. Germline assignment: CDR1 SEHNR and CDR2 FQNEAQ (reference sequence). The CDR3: CASSNRIEQGGWKTGELFF. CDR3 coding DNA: TGTGCCAGCAGCAACCGGATAGAACAGGGAGGTTGGAAGACCGGGGAGCTGTTTTTT.

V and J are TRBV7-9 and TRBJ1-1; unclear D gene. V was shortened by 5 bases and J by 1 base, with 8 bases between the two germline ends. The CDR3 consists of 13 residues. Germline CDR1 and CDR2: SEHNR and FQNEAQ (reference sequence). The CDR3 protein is CASSGIPNTEAFF. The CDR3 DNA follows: TGTGCCAGCAGCGGAATACCGAACACTGAAGCTTTCTTT.

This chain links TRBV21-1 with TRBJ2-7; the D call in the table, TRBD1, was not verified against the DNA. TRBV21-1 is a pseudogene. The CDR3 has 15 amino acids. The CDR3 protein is CASSKGAGYQNEQYF. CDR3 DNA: TGTGCCAGCAGCAAAGGAGCAGGGTATCAGAACGAGCAGTACTTC.

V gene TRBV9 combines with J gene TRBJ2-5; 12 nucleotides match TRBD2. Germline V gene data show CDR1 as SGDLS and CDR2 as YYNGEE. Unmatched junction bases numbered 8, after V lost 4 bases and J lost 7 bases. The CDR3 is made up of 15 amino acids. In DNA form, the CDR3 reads TGTGCCAGCAGCCAGACTAGCGGGAGCGGGGGGACCCAGTACTTC. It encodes CASSQTSGSGGTQYF.

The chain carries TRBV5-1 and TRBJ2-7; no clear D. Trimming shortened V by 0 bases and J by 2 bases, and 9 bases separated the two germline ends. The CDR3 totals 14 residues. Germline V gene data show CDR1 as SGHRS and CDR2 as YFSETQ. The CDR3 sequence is CASSLAGNTYEQYF. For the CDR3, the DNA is TGCGCCAGCAGCTTGGCAGGAAATACCTACGAGCAGTACTTC.

The DNA for the CDR3 is TGTGCCAGCAGCCAGATCAGGACAGGTCTCTATGGCTACACCTTC. It yields the protein CASSQIRTGLYGYTF. The V and J genes are TRBV5-6 and TRBJ1-2; 7 nucleotides agree with TRBD1. The CDR3 runs to 15 residues. Germline V gene lookup returns CDR1 SGHDT and CDR2 YYEEEE. With V trimmed by 4 bases and J by 4 bases, 10 bases remained unmatched. Full variable domain (rest looked up from reference TRBV5-6 and TRBJ1-2): DAGVTQSPTHLIKTRGQQVTLRCSPKSGHDTVSWYQQALGQGPQFIFQYYEEEERQRGNFPDRFSGHQFPNYSSELNVNALLLGDSALYLCASSQIRTGLYGYTFGSGTRLTVV.

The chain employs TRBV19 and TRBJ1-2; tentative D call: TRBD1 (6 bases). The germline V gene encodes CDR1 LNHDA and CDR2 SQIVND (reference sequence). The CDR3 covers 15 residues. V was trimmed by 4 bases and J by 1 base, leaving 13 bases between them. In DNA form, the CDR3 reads TGTGCCAGTAGTAGATACAGGGAACTTAACTATGGCTACACCTTC. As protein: CASSRYRELNYGYTF.

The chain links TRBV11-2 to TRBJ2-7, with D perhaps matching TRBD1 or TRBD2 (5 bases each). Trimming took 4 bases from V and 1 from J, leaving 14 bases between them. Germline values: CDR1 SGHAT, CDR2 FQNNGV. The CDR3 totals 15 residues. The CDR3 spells CASSSYRGVSYEQYF. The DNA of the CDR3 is TGTGCCAGCAGCTCGTATCGAGGGGTGTCCTACGAGCAGTACTTC. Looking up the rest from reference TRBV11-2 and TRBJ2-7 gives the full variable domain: EAGVAQSPRYKIIEKRQSVAFWCNPISGHATLYWYQQILGQGPKLLIQFQNNGVVDDSQLPKDRFSAERLKGVDSTLKIQPAKLEDSAVYLCASSSYRGVSYEQYFGPGTRLTVT.

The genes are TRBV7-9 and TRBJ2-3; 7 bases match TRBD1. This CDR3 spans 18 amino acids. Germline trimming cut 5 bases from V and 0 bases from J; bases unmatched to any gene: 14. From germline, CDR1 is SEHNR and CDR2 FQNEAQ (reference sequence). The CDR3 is CASSLTGTARRSTDTQYF. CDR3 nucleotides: TGTGCCAGCAGCCTCACTGGGACAGCCCGGCGGAGCACAGATACGCAGTATTTT.

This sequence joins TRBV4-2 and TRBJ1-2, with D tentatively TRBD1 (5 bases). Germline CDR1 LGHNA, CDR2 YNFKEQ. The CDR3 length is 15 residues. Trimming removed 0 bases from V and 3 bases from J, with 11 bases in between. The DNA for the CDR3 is TGTGCCAGCAGCCAAGAAAGTCGGGGGGACTATGGCTACACCTTC. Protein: CASSQESRGDYGYTF.

The CDR3 loop reads CASSLTPTGKNEQYF. CDR3 coding DNA: TGTGCCAGCTCACTAACTCCGACAGGGAAGAACGAGCAGTACTTC. The chain links TRBV18 to TRBJ2-7, with 7 bases fitting TRBD1. The CDR3 has 15 residues. From germline, CDR1 is KGHSH and CDR2 LQKENI. Germline trimming cut 4 bases from V and 5 bases from J; bases unmatched to any gene: 11.

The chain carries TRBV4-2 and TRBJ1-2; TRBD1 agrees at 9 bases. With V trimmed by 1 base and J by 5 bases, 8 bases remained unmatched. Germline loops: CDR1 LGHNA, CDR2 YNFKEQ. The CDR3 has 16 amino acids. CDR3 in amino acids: CASSQGTGAGGYGYTF. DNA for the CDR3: TGTGCCAGCAGCCAAGGGACAGGGGCCGGCGGGTATGGCTACACCTTC.

The CDR3 sequence: CASSVAGTENTGELFF. CDR3 nucleotide sequence: TGTGCCAGCAGCGTAGCGGGGACAGAAAACACCGGGGAGCTGTTTTTT. The gene calls are TRBV9 and TRBJ2-2, with TRBD1 matching over 7 bases. There are 16 residues in the CDR3. Germline V CDR1 and CDR2: SGDLS, YYNGEE. V lost 0 bases to trimming and J lost 2 bases; unmatched junction nucleotides: 4.